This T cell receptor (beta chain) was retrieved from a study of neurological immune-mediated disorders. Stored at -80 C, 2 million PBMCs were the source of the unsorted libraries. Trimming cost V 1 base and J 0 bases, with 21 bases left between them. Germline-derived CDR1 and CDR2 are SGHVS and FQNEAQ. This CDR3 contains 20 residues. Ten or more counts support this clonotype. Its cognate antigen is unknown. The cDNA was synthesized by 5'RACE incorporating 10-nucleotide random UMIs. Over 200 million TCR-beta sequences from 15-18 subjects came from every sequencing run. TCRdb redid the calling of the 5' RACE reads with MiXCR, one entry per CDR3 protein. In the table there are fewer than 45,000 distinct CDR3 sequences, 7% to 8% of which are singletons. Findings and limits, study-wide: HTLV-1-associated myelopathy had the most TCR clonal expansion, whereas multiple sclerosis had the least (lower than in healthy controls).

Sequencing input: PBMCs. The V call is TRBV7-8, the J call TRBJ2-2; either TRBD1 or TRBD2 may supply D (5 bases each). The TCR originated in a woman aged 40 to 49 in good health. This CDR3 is CASSLDPGRWVSSNTGELFF. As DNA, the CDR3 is TGTGCCAGCAGCTTAGATCCAGGGAGATGGGTTTCGTCGAACACCGGGGAGCTGTTTTTT.